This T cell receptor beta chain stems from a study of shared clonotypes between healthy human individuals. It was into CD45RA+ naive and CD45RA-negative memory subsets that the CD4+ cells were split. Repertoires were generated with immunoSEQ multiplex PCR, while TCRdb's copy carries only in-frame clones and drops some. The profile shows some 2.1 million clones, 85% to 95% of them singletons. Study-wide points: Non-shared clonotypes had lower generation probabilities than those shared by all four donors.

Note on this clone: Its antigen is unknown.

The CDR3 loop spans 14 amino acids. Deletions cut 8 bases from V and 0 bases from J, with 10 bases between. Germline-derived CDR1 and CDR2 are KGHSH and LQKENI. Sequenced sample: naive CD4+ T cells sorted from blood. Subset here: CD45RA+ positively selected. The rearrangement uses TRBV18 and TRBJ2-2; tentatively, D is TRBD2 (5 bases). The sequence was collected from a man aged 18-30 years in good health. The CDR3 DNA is TGTGCCAGCGGCGGGTTCGCGAACACCGGGGAGCTGTTTTTT. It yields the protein CASGGFANTGELFF.